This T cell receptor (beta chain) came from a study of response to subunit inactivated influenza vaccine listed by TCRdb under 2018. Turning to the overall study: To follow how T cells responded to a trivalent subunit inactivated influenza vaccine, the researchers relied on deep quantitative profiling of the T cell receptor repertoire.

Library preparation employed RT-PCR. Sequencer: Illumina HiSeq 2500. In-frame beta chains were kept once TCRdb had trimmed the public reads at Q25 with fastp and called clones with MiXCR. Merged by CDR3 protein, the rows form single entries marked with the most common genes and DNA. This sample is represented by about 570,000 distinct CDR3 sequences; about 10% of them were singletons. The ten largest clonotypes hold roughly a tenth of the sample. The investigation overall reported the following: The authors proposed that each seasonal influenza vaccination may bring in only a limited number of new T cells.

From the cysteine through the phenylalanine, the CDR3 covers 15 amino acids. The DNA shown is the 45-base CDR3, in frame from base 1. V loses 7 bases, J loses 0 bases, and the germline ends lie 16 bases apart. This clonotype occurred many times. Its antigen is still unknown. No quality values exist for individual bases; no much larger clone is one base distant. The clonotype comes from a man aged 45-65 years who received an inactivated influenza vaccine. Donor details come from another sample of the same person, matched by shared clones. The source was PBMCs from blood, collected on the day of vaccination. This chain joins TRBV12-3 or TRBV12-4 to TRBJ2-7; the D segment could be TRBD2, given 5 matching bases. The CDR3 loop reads CASTGGGSSSYEQYF. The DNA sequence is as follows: TGTGCCAGCACCGGAGGCGGGTCGAGCTCCTACGAGCAGTACTTC.